This entry lists 15 T cell receptor beta chains sequenced from one sample in a study of human T cells and chemical hapten exposure (dated by TCRdb to the early 2020s). Libraries were constructed by RACE. These reads were obtained on a NextSeq 500. Starting from the raw public reads, TCRdb applied fastp trimming at Q25, assembled clones with MiXCR and retained in-frame beta chains. CDR3 protein duplicates are merged, each entry listing the most common genes and DNA. Here the sample has around 62,000 distinct CDR3 sequences; about 7% occur a single time. The top ten constitute 1.6% of the sample. Taken with the paper, the label for time point translates to: pre-sensitization, week 0. The treatment or condition label on this specimen signifies: therapeutic diphenylcyclopropenone sensitization with weekly scalp DPC. This sample comprised whole blood, obtained in connection with sensitization to the hapten diphenylcyclopropenone (DPC). These receptors came from a woman under 40 with alopecia areata. Some clones in this sample may be carry-over from other donors' samples.

V gene TRBV6-6 combines with J gene TRBJ1-1; 9 nucleotides match TRBD1. This CDR3 spans 17 amino acids. V lost 0 bases and J lost 1; bases outside the gene matches: 6. Germline CDR1 is MNHNY and CDR2 is SVGAGI (reference sequence). This CDR3 is CASSYSFEQGANTEAFF. The CDR3 nucleotides are TGTGCCAGCAGTTACTCCTTCGAACAGGGGGCGAACACTGAAGCTTTCTTT.

The V call is TRBV9, the J call TRBJ1-3; tentative D call: TRBD1 (5 bases). CDR1 is SGDLS and CDR2 is YYNGEE in the germline V gene. CDR3 length: 16 residues. V lost 0 bases, J lost 0 bases, and 10 bases lay in between. The chain's CDR3 is CASSVEGRLSGNTIYF. The CDR3 nucleotides are TGTGCCAGCAGCGTAGAGGGGCGGCTCTCTGGAAACACCATATATTTT.

This clonotype was detected ten times or more. V gene TRBV5-4 combines with J gene TRBJ2-1; D is perhaps TRBD1 (6 bases). Germline CDR1 is SGHNT and CDR2 is YYREEE (reference sequence). The CDR3 contains 16 residues. The V end lost 4 bases, the J end lost 5 bases, and 19 bases lay between the germline ends. For the CDR3, the DNA is TGTGCCAGCAGCGTCAACAGGGCTCCTCGGGACAATGAGCAGTTCTTC. Its protein product is CASSVNRAPRDNEQFF.

This clonotype was detected many times. The V and J genes are TRBV18 and TRBJ2-3, with 7 bases fitting TRBD2. The germline V gene has CDR1 KGHSH and CDR2 LQKENI. J lost 2 bases, V lost 4 bases, and 9 bases had no gene match. This CDR3 comprises 16 residues. The CDR3 reads CASSLLGGGNTDTQYF. For the CDR3, the DNA is TGTGCCAGCTCACTACTAGGCGGGGGTAACACAGATACGCAGTATTTT. Full variable domain (rest looked up from reference TRBV18 and TRBJ2-3): NAGVMQNPRHLVRRRGQEARLRCSPMKGHSHVYWYRQLPEEGLKFMVYLQKENIIDESGMPKERFSAEFPKEGPSILRIQQVVRGDSAAYFCASSLLGGGNTDTQYFGPGTRLTVL.

This clonotype was seen ten or more times. The rearrangement joins TRBV20-1 to TRBJ2-7, with a weak D call TRBD2 (7 bases). The V gene's germline CDR1 is DFQATT and CDR2 SNEGSKA (reference sequence). The CDR3 extends over 15 amino acids. V was shortened by 2 bases and J by 3 bases, with 17 bases between the two germline ends. CDR3 sequence reads: CSARIPRGALYEQYF. DNA of the CDR3: TGCAGTGCTAGAATACCACGGGGGGCCCTCTACGAGCAGTACTTC.

The sample holds many counts of this clonotype. The V gene is TRBV30, the J gene TRBJ1-1, with D tentatively TRBD1 (5 bases). With 4 bases removed from V and 3 bases from J, the gap between germline ends came to 12 bases. The CDR3 length is 13 residues. CDR1 GTSNPN and CDR2 SVGIG come from the germline V gene (reference sequence). CDR3 protein: CAWNGRGDTEAFF. The CDR3 DNA reads as TGTGCCTGGAATGGCCGGGGGGACACTGAAGCTTTCTTT.

This clonotype has more than one count but fewer than ten. The chain is built from TRBV18 and TRBJ1-1; 9 bases are shared with TRBD1. With 5 bases clipped from V and 0 bases from J, the junction kept 4 bases outside the gene matches. CDR1 and CDR2 (germline): KGHSH, LQKENI. The CDR3 consists of 15 residues. As DNA, the CDR3 is TGTGCCAGCTCATACAGGGGGCTCATGAACACTGAAGCTTTCTTT. This sequence encodes CASSYRGLMNTEAFF.

This clonotype was detected only a few times. The gene calls are TRBV20-1 and TRBJ2-1; 12 bases agree with TRBD2. Per the germline V gene, CDR1 is DFQATT and CDR2 is SNEGSKA (reference sequence). V was clipped by 3 bases and J by 9 bases; unmatched bases: 18. The CDR3 length is 18 residues. The CDR3 loop reads CSASWLAGGPGIVSEQFF. The DNA of the CDR3 is TGCAGTGCTAGTTGGCTAGCGGGGGGGCCAGGGATTGTCAGTGAGCAGTTCTTC.

This clonotype has ten or more counts. This chain uses TRBV29-1 with TRBJ2-1; D is perhaps TRBD2 (6 bases). Trimming pared 5 bases from V and 10 bases from J, leaving 15 bases between. The CDR3 is 12 amino acids. Germline assignment: CDR1 SQVTM and CDR2 ANQGSEA. The CDR3 sequence: CSVKYWAGEQFF. DNA of the CDR3: TGCAGCGTTAAGTACTGGGCGGGAGAGCAGTTCTTC.

J is TRBJ2-6 and V is TRBV19; TRBD1 aligns across 8 bases. There are 18 residues in the CDR3. The junction had 5 bases not matched to a gene; V was cut back by 1 base and J by 0 bases. Germline V gives CDR1 LNHDA, CDR2 SQIVND (reference sequence). This CDR3 is CASSIGDRGFSGANVLTF. CDR3 nucleotide sequence: TGTGCCAGTAGTATAGGTGACAGGGGATTCTCTGGGGCCAACGTCCTGACTTTC.

This clonotype was recorded many times. The chain has TRBV7-2 and TRBJ1-5; unclear D gene. This CDR3 region has 13 residues. CDR1 is SGHTA, CDR2 FQGNSA, per germline. Between the trimmed V and J ends, which lost 5 bases and 4 bases, there was a span of 9 bases. The CDR3 DNA reads as TGTGCCAGCAGCCCGGTTTTAAATCAGCCCCAGCATTTT. Translating it yields CASSPVLNQPQHF.

This clonotype was seen many times. This sequence joins TRBV30 and TRBJ1-5; a possible D gene is TRBD1 (5 bases). Germline values: CDR1 GTSNPN, CDR2 SVGIG (reference sequence). The V gene lost 0 bases and the J gene lost 6 bases, with 9 bases spanning the gap. The CDR3 has 13 residues. The CDR3 here is CAWSVRGTQPQHF. The CDR3 DNA reads TGTGCCTGGAGTGTGAGAGGGACTCAGCCCCAGCATTTT. Complete variable domain (other parts from reference TRBV30 and TRBJ1-5): SQTIHQWPATLVQPVGSPLSLECTVEGTSNPNLYWYRQAAGRGLQLLFYSVGIGQISSEVPQNLSASRPQDRQFILSSKKLLLSDSGFYLCAWSVRGTQPQHFGDGTRLSIL.

This clonotype was observed at least ten times. The chain joins TRBV5-8 to TRBJ2-7, with 8 bases lining up with TRBD1. Trimming cost V 4 bases and J 4 bases; bases outside gene matches: 1. Germline V gives CDR1 SGHTS, CDR2 YDEGEE. The CDR3 consists of 12 residues. The CDR3 loop reads CASSGQGYEQYF. In nucleotides, the CDR3 is TGTGCCAGCAGCGGACAGGGTTACGAGCAGTACTTC.

In this sample, this clonotype turned up many times. The chain couples TRBV5-1 to TRBJ1-1; D not resolved. Per the germline V gene, CDR1 is SGHRS and CDR2 is YFSETQ. V was pared by 5 bases and J by 3 bases, with 11 bases between. CDR3 length: 13 residues. CDR3 DNA sequence: TGCGCCAGCAGTTCTAGCGCGGACACTGAAGCTTTCTTT. It specifies CASSSSADTEAFF.

The V call is TRBV7-2, the J call TRBJ1-2; tentative D call: TRBD1 (6 bases). Germline lookup yields CDR1 SGHTA and CDR2 FQGNSA. CDR3 size: 13 residues. Deletions cut 6 bases from V and 2 bases from J, with 10 bases between. This chain's CDR3 is CASRQGQNYGYTF. In nucleotides, the CDR3 is TGTGCCAGCAGACAGGGACAAAACTATGGCTACACCTTC.